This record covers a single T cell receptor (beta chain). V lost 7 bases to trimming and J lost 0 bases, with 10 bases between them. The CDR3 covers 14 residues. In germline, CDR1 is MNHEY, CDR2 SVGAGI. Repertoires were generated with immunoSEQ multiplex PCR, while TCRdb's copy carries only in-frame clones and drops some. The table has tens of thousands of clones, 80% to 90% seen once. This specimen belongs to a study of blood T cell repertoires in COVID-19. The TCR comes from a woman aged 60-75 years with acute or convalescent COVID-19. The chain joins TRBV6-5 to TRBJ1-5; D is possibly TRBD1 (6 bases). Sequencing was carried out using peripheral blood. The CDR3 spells CASTKQGSNQPQHF. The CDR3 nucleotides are TGTGCCAGCACCAAACAGGGTAGCAATCAGCCCCAGCATTTT.